This paragraph covers one TCR beta chain sequence. Its target is unknown. This specimen comes from a study of cytomegalovirus exposure and HLA in healthy donors. About the study: A prior analysis found more than 90 million unique TCR beta sequences from 150 million to 200 million T cells.

J gave up 0 bases and V 7 bases, and 2 bases lay outside the gene matches. Germline V gene sequence: CDR1 SQVTM, CDR2 ANQGSEA. The CDR3 is 12 amino acids. Study-wide points: Most TCR sequences were seen very rarely across donors, but some public TCRs occurred in many. Reportedly, fewer N-insertions than the roughly 700-donor mean appeared in an Asian-associated ancestry cluster in a later analysis. Cytomegalovirus-associated status was assigned to some 160 TCR beta chains.

It was with 60 Vbeta and 13 Jbeta primers that the PCR ran. Some clones are missing from TCRdb's copy, which holds only in-frame ones; the method was immunoSEQ multiplex PCR. The sample lists 100,000 to 150,000 clones, approximately 80% seen once, with around 1.5% in the top ten. This TCR derives from a woman aged 18-29 years in good health and CMV-seronegative. The chain uses TRBV29-1 and TRBJ1-1, with 7 bases matching TRBD1. Sequencing was performed on PBMCs. Written as DNA, the CDR3 is TGCAGCGCGGGACAGATGAACACTGAAGCTTTCTTT. Amino acid sequence: CSAGQMNTEAFF.